This is a list of T cell receptor beta chains from one sample in a study of blood T cell repertoires in COVID-19. Sequenced by immunoSEQ multiplex PCR; TCRdb stores in-frame clones only, minus some. This sample yields 150,000 to 200,000 clones, of which 80% to 90% are seen a single time; about 12% belongs to the top ten. Sequencing input: peripheral blood. The receptors shown here come from a woman aged 80 or over with COVID-19, enrolled during active disease. CDR3s include the opening cysteine and the closing phenylalanine or tryptophan. A D gene is named only where the DNA matches it firmly. For some rows the clone size is stated as once, few or many, or as a class when expanded; others skip it.

clone_size d_call j_call v_call cdr3_aa cdr3_nt
NA TRBD2 TRBJ2-3 TRBV6-5 CASSRLALGTDTQYF TGTGCCAGCAGTCGACTAGCGTTGGGTACAGATACGCAGTATTTT
NA NA TRBJ1-5 TRBV18 CASSPRGGPQHF TGTGCCAGCTCCCCTAGAGGGGGGCCCCAGCATTTT
NA NA TRBJ2-7 TRBV28 CASSFWQGPSYEQYF TGTGCCAGCAGTTTTTGGCAGGGGCCCTCCTACGAGCAGTACTTC
NA NA TRBJ1-1 TRBV7-6 CASSFTANTEAFF TGTGCCAGCAGCTTTACAGCGAACACTGAAGCTTTCTTT
NA NA TRBJ1-2 TRBV3-1/TRBV3-2 CASSHPQGYGYTF TGTGCCAGCAGCCATCCACAGGGTTATGGCTACACCTTC
NA NA TRBJ1-2 TRBV18 CASSPPWQSSYGYTF TGTGCCAGCTCACCACCTTGGCAGTCCTCCTATGGCTACACCTTC
few NA TRBJ2-3 TRBV5-4 CASSLEVGGYTQYF TGTGCCAGCAGCTTGGAGGTCGGGGGTTATACGCAGTATTTT
NA NA TRBJ2-7 TRBV5-5 CASSSRTPAYEQYF TGTGCCAGCAGCAGCCGGACACCAGCCTACGAGCAGTACTTC
NA NA TRBJ2-7 TRBV11-2 CASREGALNEQYF TGTGCCAGCAGGGAGGGGGCTTTGAACGAGCAGTACTTC
NA NA TRBJ2-5 TRBV11-2 CASSHEGETQYF TGTGCCAGCAGCCACGAGGGAGAGACCCAGTACTTC
few TRBD1 TRBJ2-7 TRBV27 CASSWTGPGVPSKQYF TGTGCCAGCAGTTGGACAGGGCCAGGCGTCCCAAGCAAGCAGTACTTC
NA NA TRBJ1-5 TRBV30 CAWSVGQEVSQPQHF TGTGCCTGGAGTGTTGGCCAGGAGGTCAGTCAGCCCCAGCATTTT
NA NA TRBJ2-2 TRBV19 CASSITGLGAAGELFF TGTGCCAGTAGTATCACTGGGCTGGGCGCTGCCGGGGAGCTGTTTTTT
NA TRBD1 TRBJ1-2 TRBV24-1 CATSDGQGVRGYTF TGTGCCACCAGTGATGGACAGGGGGTGAGGGGCTACACCTTC
NA TRBD1 TRBJ2-1 TRBV18 CASSSIQGAPGWYNEQFF TGTGCCAGCTCATCAATACAGGGGGCGCCAGGGTGGTACAATGAGCAGTTCTTC
few NA TRBJ2-2 TRBV5-1 CASSLVPGRSGELFF TGCGCCAGCAGCTTGGTTCCAGGGAGGAGTGGGGAGCTGTTTTTT
once TRBD1 TRBJ1-1 TRBV29-1 CSVGTANTEAFF TGCAGCGTGGGGACAGCGAACACTGAAGCTTTCTTT
NA TRBD1 TRBJ1-2 TRBV27 CASSSTKIRTGFVYGYTF TGTGCCAGCAGTTCCACGAAAATTCGGACAGGGTTTGTCTATGGCTACACCTTC
NA TRBD1 TRBJ2-7 TRBV7-9 CASSSSPGQGAEGEQYF TGTGCCAGCAGCTCTTCGCCGGGACAGGGGGCGGAGGGCGAGCAGTACTTC
NA NA TRBJ1-4 TRBV2 CASPLSESNEKLFF TGTGCCAGCCCCCTGTCGGAGTCTAATGAAAAACTGTTTTTT
NA NA TRBJ2-4 TRBV4-1 CASSQGIWRRESKNIQYF TGCGCCAGCAGCCAAGGAATATGGCGCAGGGAATCCAAAAACATTCAGTACTTC
NA NA TRBJ1-3 TRBV7-8 CASSLGEGSGNTIYF TGTGCCAGCAGCTTAGGGGAGGGCTCTGGAAACACCATATATTTT
NA TRBD1 TRBJ1-1 TRBV29-1 CSVPNRGVSEAFF TGCAGCGTTCCCAACAGGGGGGTATCTGAAGCTTTCTTT
NA NA TRBJ2-5 TRBV7-9 CASSRINREETQYF TGTGCCAGCAGCCGTATAAACAGGGAGGAGACCCAGTACTTC
NA TRBD1 TRBJ2-5 TRBV18 CASSLTGNEETQYF TGTGCCAGCTCCCTGACAGGGAATGAAGAGACCCAGTACTTC
few TRBD1 TRBJ2-2 TRBV18 CASSPRRDSNTGELFF TGTGCCAGCTCACCTCGCCGGGACAGTAACACCGGGGAGCTGTTTTTT
NA TRBD1 TRBJ2-2 TRBV6-6 CASSYSGTGEGGELFF TGTGCCAGCAGTTACTCCGGGACAGGGGAGGGCGGGGAGCTGTTTTTT
NA NA TRBJ2-1 TRBV6-1 CASSEAILTIYNNEQFF TGTGCCAGCAGTGAAGCGATCCTGACTATTTATAACAATGAGCAGTTCTTC
NA TRBD2 TRBJ2-7 TRBV9 CASSPPSLAGAVEQYF TGTGCCAGCAGCCCCCCTTCACTAGCGGGAGCGGTCGAGCAGTACTTC
NA TRBD2 TRBJ2-2 TRBV10-3 CAIRAGLAGANTGELFF TGTGCCATCAGGGCGGGACTAGCGGGGGCGAACACCGGGGAGCTGTTTTTT
once TRBD1 TRBJ2-5 TRBV6-6 CASSPRQGGETQYF TGTGCCAGCAGCCCTAGACAGGGCGGGGAGACCCAGTACTTC
NA TRBD1 TRBJ1-2 TRBV6-5 CASSLLGQGVYGYTF TGTGCCAGCAGTCTCCTTGGGCAGGGGGTCTATGGCTACACCTTC
few TRBD2 TRBJ2-1 TRBV20-1 CSASVLAGVSDEQFF TGCAGTGCTAGTGTCCTAGCGGGGGTTTCGGATGAGCAGTTCTTC
NA TRBD2 TRBJ2-7 TRBV28 CASRARTSGRARYYEQYF TGTGCCAGCAGAGCCAGGACTAGCGGGAGGGCTCGGTACTACGAGCAGTACTTC
NA NA TRBJ1-1 TRBV5-6 CASSERVSEAFF TGTGCCAGCAGCGAGAGAGTCTCTGAAGCTTTCTTT
NA NA TRBJ1-1 TRBV20-1 CSASRGSNTEAFF TGCAGTGCTAGTAGAGGGTCGAACACTGAAGCTTTCTTT
NA TRBD1 TRBJ2-1 TRBV7-2 CASSSSGTGGYNEQFF TGTGCCAGCAGCTCATCCGGGACAGGGGGCTACAATGAGCAGTTCTTC
NA NA TRBJ2-3 TRBV11-3 CASSLGRNWDTQYF TGTGCCAGCAGCTTAGGGAGAAACTGGGATACGCAGTATTTT
NA NA TRBJ2-7 TRBV29-1 CSVQVFSYEQYF TGCAGCGTGCAGGTATTCTCCTACGAGCAGTACTTC
once TRBD1 TRBJ1-2 TRBV29-1 CSVDSGGPYGYTF TGCAGCGTTGACTCAGGGGGGCCCTATGGCTACACCTTC
NA TRBD2 TRBJ2-3 TRBV7-8 CASSASGGGPTQYF TGTGCCAGCAGCGCTAGCGGGGGGGGTCCTACGCAGTATTTT
few NA TRBJ1-6 TRBV5-6 CASSFYRVYNSPLHF TGTGCCAGCAGCTTTTACAGGGTCTATAATTCACCCCTCCACTTT
NA TRBD2 TRBJ2-2 TRBV5-5 CASSLEWREGYTGELFF TGTGCCAGCAGCTTGGAATGGCGGGAGGGATACACCGGGGAGCTGTTTTTT
NA NA TRBJ2-7 TRBV6-5 CASSVRDKSEQYF TGTGCCAGCAGCGTCCGGGACAAGAGCGAGCAGTACTTC